This paragraph reports one T cell receptor beta chain. Its specificity is not known. The ends were cut back, 2 bases at V and 5 bases at J, with 9 bases in the middle. Per germline, CDR1 SGHTA and CDR2 FQGTGA. The CDR3 is 13 amino acids. Clones were read by immunoSEQ multiplex PCR, and TCRdb kept only the in-frame ones, dropping some. The table records 55,000 to 75,000 clones, about 72% of them present only once. The data stem from a study of vaccination effects on CD4 cells after COVID-19. Notes on the study in general: Clones of infection and vaccine origin contracted markedly late after vaccination.

Antigen-specific CD4+ T cell clonotypes were called by their expansion after viral peptide-pool culture in ViraFEST. Once cultured for approximately eleven days, the cells underwent separation to obtain CD4+ T cells. The healthy vaccine recipients, who had no prior SARS-CoV-2 infection, showed negative nucleocapsid antibodies. Approximately 2.1 million PBMC were placed in each well, which was supplemented with approximately 9.2 IU/ml IL-2 and about 10 ug/ml peptides. The source is a human donor who received a COVID-19 vaccine. The sample in question was CD4+ T cells from PBMCs cultured with HCoV-NL63 spike peptides, obtained before COVID-19 vaccination. The rearrangement uses TRBV7-3 and TRBJ2-5, with D uncertain. CDR3 sequence: CASSLLLGETQYF. CDR3 bases: TGTGCCAGCAGCTTACTTTTGGGGGAGACCCAGTACTTC.